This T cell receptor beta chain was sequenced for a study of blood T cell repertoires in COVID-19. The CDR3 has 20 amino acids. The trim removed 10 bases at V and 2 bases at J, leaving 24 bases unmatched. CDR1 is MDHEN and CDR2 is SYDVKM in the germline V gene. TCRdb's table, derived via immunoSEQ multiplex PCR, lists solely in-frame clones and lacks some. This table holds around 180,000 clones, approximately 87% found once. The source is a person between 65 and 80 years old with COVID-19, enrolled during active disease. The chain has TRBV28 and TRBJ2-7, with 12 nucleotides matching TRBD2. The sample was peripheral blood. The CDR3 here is CAIPFQPAPSGRAKPYEQYF. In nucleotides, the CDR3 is TGTGCCATACCCTTCCAACCGGCTCCTAGCGGGAGGGCCAAGCCCTACGAGCAGTACTTC.